Listed here are 29 T cell receptor beta chains from one sample, sequenced in a study of tumor and adjacent non-tumor tissue in lung cancer (dated by TCRdb to between 2017 and 2018). RNA was isolated from bulk, unsorted tissue, and RNA quality was assessed with a NanoDrop ND-1000 and an Agilent 2100. The library relied on multiplex PCR. The listed sequencing device is Illumina HiSeq 2500. TCRbeta libraries were built by three rounds of nested PCR using primers (Table S4), following protocols modified from ARM-PCR. The raw public data were reprocessed by TCRdb itself: fastp quality trimming at Q25, MiXCR clonotype calling, in-frame beta chains only. Rows are unified per CDR3 protein, each entry keeping the most common DNA and genes. Present in this sample are roughly 120,000 distinct CDR3 sequences, over 75% of which were seen just once. Approximately 22% of the sample rests with the top ten. Source material: lung tumor tissue. These receptors were obtained from a man between 65 and 85 years old with non-small cell lung cancer.

A remark on this clonotype: Germline is not matched at one junction end, which may reflect a read error. The rearrangement links TRBV4-3 to TRBJ2-6, with D perhaps being TRBD1 or TRBD2 (5 bases each). This CDR3 has 16 amino acids. Germline-derived CDR1 and CDR2 are LGHNA and YSLEER. The CDR3 nucleotides read TGCGCTAGCAGCCAGAGGACGGGAACTGGGGCCAACGTCATGACTTTC. Protein: CASSQRTGTGANVMTF.

This clonotype was detected many times. The chain links TRBV7-8 to TRBJ2-1; 8 bases fit TRBD2. V lost 6 bases and J lost 3; bases outside the gene matches: 10. Germline CDR1 SGHVS, CDR2 FQNEAQ. The CDR3 totals 16 residues. CDR3 residues: CASSPALAGYYNEQFF. In DNA form, the CDR3 reads TGTGCCAGCAGTCCCGCCCTAGCGGGCTACTACAATGAGCAGTTCTTC.

The chain uses TRBV6-2 or TRBV6-3 and TRBJ2-1; D gene ambiguous. The CDR3 spans 15 residues. V was clipped by 5 bases and J by 6 bases, with 17 bases between them. Germline-derived CDR1 and CDR2 are MNHEY and SVGEGT. The CDR3, as DNA: TGTGCCAGCAGTCCGAGGCTAGGCAGTACCAATGAGCAGTTCTTC. As protein: CASSPRLGSTNEQFF.

This clonotype was detected only a few times. The chain links TRBV6-5 to TRBJ1-2, with TRBD1 matching 8 bases. Losses at the gene ends were 11 bases for V and 7 bases for J; bases not matched to a gene: 12. The CDR3 contains 13 residues. Germline lookup yields CDR1 MNHEY and CDR2 SVGAGI. The CDR3 DNA follows: TGTGCCGGCACTTTGGACAGGGAGGGTGGCTACACCTTC. It codes for CAGTLDREGGYTF.

Notes on this clonotype: A read error may account for a junction end that differs from germline. The genes are TRBV5-5 and TRBJ2-1; D may be TRBD1 or TRBD2 (5 bases each). CDR1 SGHKS and CDR2 YYEKEE come from the germline V gene (reference sequence). The CDR3 runs 17 residues. CDR3 sequence: CASSLVFGASSYNEQLF. The DNA of the CDR3 is TGTGCCAGCAGCTTGGTCTTCGGGGCTAGCTCCTACAATGAGCAATTATTC.

Concerning this clonotype: The conserved phenylalanine or tryptophan normally closing the CDR3 is absent here, so this likely arose from a read error. The chain combines TRBV6-2 or TRBV6-3 with TRBJ1-6; 9 bases map to TRBD1. This CDR3 has 16 amino acids. The germline V gene encodes CDR1 MNHEY and CDR2 SVGEGT. The CDR3 is CASRTGTGRSNSPLHS. DNA for the CDR3: TGTGCGAGCAGAACCGGGACAGGGAGATCTAATTCACCCCTCCACTCT.

On this clonotype: One end of the junction fails to match germline, which may point to a read error. V and J are TRBV12-3 or TRBV12-4 and TRBJ2-3; 7 nucleotides match TRBD2. This CDR3 has 16 amino acids. CDR3 loop: CASRLGGGTSTDTEYF. The CDR3 region has the DNA TGTGCCAGCAGATTAGGCGGGGGTACTAGCACAGATACGGAGTATTTT.

A single count supports this clonotype. Its ends do not fully match the called genes, so a read error is possible. V and J are TRBV6-6 and TRBJ2-3; TRBD1 matches 10 bases. The germline V gene encodes CDR1 MNHNY and CDR2 SVGAGI (reference sequence). This CDR3 spans 17 amino acids. The CDR3 region is CANSYHPDRGRTDTRYF. As DNA, the CDR3 is TGTGCCAACAGTTACCATCCAGACAGGGGGCGCACAGATACGCGGTATTTT.

As for this clonotype: Mismatch with germline at one junction end may stem from a read error. The chain links TRBV6-6 to TRBJ2-5, with D possibly TRBD1 on 6 matching bases. The germline V gene encodes CDR1 MNHNY and CDR2 SVGAGI (reference sequence). The CDR3 has 11 amino acids. CDR3 amino acids: CASSLRDTKYF. The CDR3 DNA reads as TGTGCTAGCAGCCTTAGGGACACCAAGTACTTC.

About this clonotype itself: No conserved phenylalanine or tryptophan is present at the end of the CDR3, so a read error is the likely explanation. The chain is built from TRBV12-3 or TRBV12-4 and TRBJ1-5; possibly TRBD1 for D (5 bases). The CDR3 is 15 residues long. CDR3 residues: CVSSLGTGGNQPQHI. CDR3 bases: TGTGTCAGCAGTTTAGGGACGGGGGGCAATCAGCCCCAGCATATT.

This rearrangement joins TRBV10-3 to TRBJ1-6; D not certain. The germline CDR1 and CDR2 sequences are ENHRY and SYGVKD. The CDR3 totals 16 residues. V dropped 10 bases and J dropped 1 base, with 17 bases sitting between them. The CDR3 DNA reads TGTGCCACCGGGAAAGGGCGAACGTCCTATAATTCACCCCTCCACTTT. Residues: CATGKGRTSYNSPLHF.

The rearrangement links TRBV20-1 to TRBJ2-3; 10 positions match TRBD1. The CDR3 consists of 16 residues. Germline assignment: CDR1 DFQATT and CDR2 SNEGSKA (reference sequence). CDR3 residues: CNVETGTGAYTDTQYF. The CDR3 nucleotides are TGCAATGTTGAGACCGGGACAGGGGCATACACAGATACGCAGTATTTT.

On this clonotype: A much larger clone sits a single nucleotide away, making a read error possible. The chain couples TRBV30 to TRBJ1-1; tentatively, D is TRBD1 (5 bases). CDR1 is GTSNPN and CDR2 is SVGIG in the germline V gene (reference sequence). This CDR3 has 10 amino acids. CDR3 in DNA: TGTGCAGGGGACGACACTCAAGCTTTCTTT. It encodes CAGDDTQAFF.

Concerning this clonotype: Since no conserved phenylalanine or tryptophan closes the CDR3, a read error is the likely cause. The chain uses TRBV6-6 and TRBJ1-3; 10 nucleotides align to TRBD1. CDR1 and CDR2 (germline): MNHNY, SVGAGI (reference sequence). The ends lost 6 bases at V and 6 bases at J; junction bases unmatched: 8. The CDR3 covers 15 residues. The CDR3 reads CASSILGQGENTIYS. The CDR3, as DNA: TGTGCCAGCAGCATCTTAGGACAGGGGGAAAACACCATATATTCT.

This chain joins TRBV29-1 and TRBJ2-2, with D perhaps matching TRBD2 (6 bases). CDR1 is SQVTM, CDR2 ANQGSEA, per germline. CDR3 length: 14 amino acids. V lost 7 bases and J lost 4, with 16 bases in between. The CDR3 DNA follows: TGCAGCGCTGACATAGCGGTAGGCACCGGGGAGCTGTTTTTT. Translation gives CSADIAVGTGELFF.

In the case of this clonotype: The final CDR3 position lacks the conserved phenylalanine or tryptophan, pointing to a likely read error. The chain carries TRBV4-1 and TRBJ2-5; the D gene is possibly TRBD1 (6 bases). The length of the CDR3 is 14 residues. Germline CDR1 is MGHRA and CDR2 is YSYEKL. In nucleotides, the CDR3 is TGCGCCAGCGGCCAACAATGGGGGCAAGAAACCCAGTACTAC. Its protein product is CASGQQWGQETQYY.

As to this clonotype: This may be a read error: a much more frequent sequence differs by one nucleotide. V and J are TRBV20-1 and TRBJ2-1; a possible D gene is TRBD2 (5 bases). The J call may be faulty, since TRBJ2-7 better matches the DNA end. Germline CDR1 is DFQATT and CDR2 is SNEGSKA (reference sequence). The CDR3 contains 15 residues. This chain's CDR3 is CSGQSGSISYNEQYF. The CDR3 nucleotides read TGCAGTGGGCAGAGCGGCTCAATATCCTACAATGAGCAGTACTTC.

This clonotype has a handful of counts. This chain connects TRBV7-8 to TRBJ2-7; tentative D call: TRBD1 (7 bases). Trimming took 5 bases from V and 4 from J, leaving 15 bases between them. This CDR3 is 14 amino acids long. In germline, CDR1 is SGHVS, CDR2 FQNEAQ. CDR3 DNA sequence: TGTGCCAGCAGCCAAACAGGGGAGGTTTACGAGCAGTACTTC. It yields the protein CASSQTGEVYEQYF.

In the case of this clonotype: One junction end does not reproduce the germline sequence, and a read error may be involved. The chain couples TRBV6-5 to TRBJ1-1; D gene unclear. This CDR3 comprises 14 residues. The germline V gene has CDR1 MNHEY and CDR2 SVGAGI. CDR3 coding DNA: TGTGCCAGCAGCTGGATAGTGTTGAATACTGAAGCTTTCTTT. Translation: CASSWIVLNTEAFF.

The chain combines TRBV29-1 with TRBJ2-2; a possible D gene is TRBD1 (5 bases). This CDR3 spans 13 amino acids. The V gene lost 7 bases and the J gene lost 6 bases, with 15 bases spanning the gap. CDR1 is SQVTM, CDR2 ANQGSEA, per germline. The CDR3 protein is CSGLKWGAGELFF. The CDR3 nucleotides read TGCAGCGGCCTCAAATGGGGCGCCGGGGAGCTGTTTTTT.

In the case of this clonotype: One end of the junction is discordant with germline, which a read error may explain. The CDR3 loop reads CAVSGGIQETQYF. The CDR3 DNA is TGTGCCGTCAGTGGGGGGATCCAAGAGACCCAGTACTTC. The chain joins TRBV10-3 to TRBJ2-5; D perhaps matches TRBD2 (6 bases). CDR1 is ENHRY and CDR2 is SYGVKD in the germline V gene. CDR3 length: 13 amino acids.

Notes on this clonotype: This may be a read error, as it is one base from a much larger clone. The chain couples TRBV20-1 to TRBJ1-1, with no clear D. The CDR3 is 12 amino acids. CDR1 is DFQATT, CDR2 SNEGSKA, per germline (reference sequence). CDR3 sequence: CSTSEGNTEAFF. CDR3 nucleotide sequence: TGCAGTACTAGCGAAGGGAACACTGAAGCTTTCTTT.

This clonotype has only a few counts. A much larger clonotype is one base distant, so this may be a read error. This sequence joins TRBV28 and TRBJ2-7; no firm D call. This CDR3 region has 12 residues. Germline values: CDR1 MDHEN, CDR2 SYDVKM. The CDR3 bases are TGTGCCAGCAGTCTAGGCTCCTACCAGCAGTACTTC. It yields the protein CASSLGSYQQYF.

This sequence joins TRBV5-4 and TRBJ2-5; 7 nucleotides line up with TRBD2. This CDR3 has 13 amino acids. Trimming took 10 bases from V and 3 from J; bases not matched to a gene: 9. The germline CDR1 and CDR2 sequences are SGHNT and YYREEE (reference sequence). Here the CDR3 DNA reads TGTGCCCGCATCTTGGGGGGGGAAGAGACCCAGTACTTC. Translated: CARILGGEETQYF.

To note about this clonotype: Germline and junction disagree at one end, which may indicate a read error. The rearrangement joins TRBV12-3 or TRBV12-4 to TRBJ1-3; TRBD1 is a possible D gene (5 bases). The CDR3 is 16 amino acids. The CDR3 loop is CASNLLGGGVGNAIYF. The CDR3 region has the DNA TGTGCCAGCAATTTATTAGGCGGGGGAGTTGGAAACGCCATATATTTT.

This clonotype was observed many times. This chain joins TRBV6-2 or TRBV6-3 and TRBJ1-1; D possibly corresponds to TRBD1 (6 bases). The V gene lost 4 bases and the J gene lost 0 bases, with 9 bases spanning the gap. This CDR3 is built from 14 residues. Looked up from germline, CDR1 is MNHEY and CDR2 is SVGEGT. CDR3 residues: CASSSTGLNTEAFF. The CDR3, as DNA: TGTGCCAGCAGTTCCACAGGGCTGAACACTGAAGCTTTCTTT.

This clonotype has only a few counts. The junction shows a germline mismatch at one end, possibly a read error. This chain uses TRBV4-1 with TRBJ2-7, with 10 bases lining up with TRBD2. Per the germline V gene, CDR1 is MGHRA and CDR2 is YSYEKL. The CDR3 consists of 16 residues. In DNA, the CDR3 is TGCGCCGGCAGCCGGACGCTAGCGGGAGAGGGGGACAAGCAGTACTTC. It specifies CAGSRTLAGEGDKQYF.

In the case of this clonotype: Compared with germline, one end of the junction differs, possibly owing to a read error. V usage is TRBV12-3 or TRBV12-4 and J usage is TRBJ2-5, with D possibly matching TRBD1 (5 bases). This CDR3 has 14 amino acids. CDR3 region: CASSFRDRQESHYF. As DNA, the CDR3 is TGTGCCAGCAGTTTTAGAGACAGACAAGAGTCCCACTACTTC.

About this clonotype itself: A single base separates this from a much larger clone, so it may be a read error. The J gene is TRBJ1-2, the V gene TRBV20-1; no clear D gene. This CDR3 is built from 14 residues. Looked up from germline, CDR1 is DFQATT and CDR2 is SNEGSKA (reference sequence). Deletions cut 2 bases from V and 3 bases from J, with 13 bases between. CDR3 loop: CSARTWAGYYGYTF. The DNA of the CDR3 is TGCAGTGCTAGAACATGGGCTGGGTACTATGGCTACACCTTC.